One and the same sample provided the 27 T cell receptor beta chains below, sequenced in a study of blood T cell repertoires in COVID-19. Using immunoSEQ multiplex PCR, the repertoire was profiled, and TCRdb retains in-frame clones only, with some absent. This sample has 60,000 to 90,000 clones, with 65% to 85% found just once. The sample comprised peripheral blood. Receptor source: a man aged 55 to 70 with active or convalescent COVID-19.

The chain is built from TRBV11-2 and TRBJ1-1; no clear D. The CDR3 length is 13 residues. Germline V gives CDR1 SGHAT, CDR2 FQNNGV. V lost 5 bases and J lost 0, with 7 bases in between. The CDR3 is CASSQQMNTEAFF. CDR3 nucleotide sequence: TGTGCCAGCAGCCAACAAATGAACACTGAAGCTTTCTTT.

This chain joins TRBV6-5 and TRBJ1-4; D gene uncertain. V was shortened by 6 bases and J by 3 bases, with 11 bases between the two germline ends. The CDR3 is 14 amino acids. Germline V CDR1 and CDR2: MNHEY, SVGAGI. CDR3 DNA sequence: TGTGCCAGCAGGGTGGGCTGGGCTAATGAAAAACTGTTTTTT. Translating gives CASRVGWANEKLFF.

The chain is built from TRBV3-1 (or the pseudogene TRBV3-2) and TRBJ1-1, with 7 bases identical to TRBD1. The CDR3 is 15 residues long. The germline gives CDR1 LGHDT, CDR2 YNNKEL (reference sequence). The trim removed 4 bases at V and 1 base at J, leaving 6 bases unmatched. Here the CDR3 DNA reads TGTGCCAGCAGCCCCAAGACAGGGACGAACACTGAAGCTTTCTTT. It yields the protein CASSPKTGTNTEAFF.

CDR3 in DNA: TGTGCCAGCAGTCAAACCAGGGGCGAGCGGCCGCAAAAACTGTTTTTT. Translated, it gives CASSQTRGERPQKLFF. This chain joins TRBV27 and TRBJ1-4; a possible D gene is TRBD1 (6 bases). Looked up from germline, CDR1 is MNHEY and CDR2 is SMNVEV (reference sequence). With 5 bases removed from V and 9 bases from J, the gap between germline ends came to 22 bases. This CDR3 comprises 16 residues. Using reference TRBV27 and TRBJ1-4 for the parts outside the CDR3, the full variable domain is EAQVTQNPRYLITVTGKKLTVTCSQNMNHEYMSWYRQDPGLGLRQIYYSMNVEVTDKGDVPEGYKVSRKEKRNFPLILESPSPNQTSLYFCASSQTRGERPQKLFFGSGTQLSVL.

The CDR3 is CASSFEGVNTEAFF. Here the CDR3 DNA reads TGTGCCAGCAGTTTTGAGGGAGTGAACACTGAAGCTTTCTTT. This chain uses TRBV27 with TRBJ1-1; no clear D. Trimming shortened V by 3 bases and J by 0 bases, and 8 bases separated the two germline ends. The CDR3 runs to 14 residues. Germline CDR1 reads MNHEY; CDR2 reads SMNVEV (reference sequence).

This chain uses TRBV7-9 with TRBJ2-5; no firm D call. This CDR3 comprises 13 residues. Trimming removed 1 base at V and 2 bases at J, with 5 bases between. Germline V CDR1 and CDR2: SEHNR, FQNEAQ (reference sequence). The CDR3 region is CASSLVSQETQYF. CDR3 nucleotides: TGTGCCAGCAGCTTAGTTTCTCAAGAGACCCAGTACTTC. The full variable domain, with the rest looked up from reference TRBV7-9 and TRBJ2-5, is DTGVSQNPRHKITKRGQNVTFRCDPISEHNRLYWYRQTLGQGPEFLTYFQNEAQLEKSRLLSDRFSAERPKGSFSTLEIQRTEQGDSAMYLCASSLVSQETQYFGPGTRLLVL.

The rearrangement links TRBV2 to TRBJ2-2; 8 bases match TRBD2. Trimming cost V 7 bases and J 4 bases; bases outside gene matches: 11. Germline CDR1 SNHLY, CDR2 FYNNEI. The CDR3 has 16 amino acids. The CDR3 coding sequence is TGTGCCAGCACCGAAGGCAGCGGGGGAGGCACCGGGGAGCTGTTTTTT. Its translation is CASTEGSGGGTGELFF.

This clone was seen a single time. The CDR3 sequence is CASSLGWEETQYF. CDR3 DNA sequence: TGTGCCAGCAGCTTGGGATGGGAGGAGACCCAGTACTTC. This chain connects TRBV7-2 to TRBJ2-5; a possible D gene is TRBD2 (5 bases). Germline V gene sequence: CDR1 SGHTA, CDR2 FQGNSA. V was clipped by 3 bases and J by 5 bases, with 10 bases between them. This CDR3 is 13 amino acids long. Complete variable domain (other parts from reference TRBV7-2 and TRBJ2-5): GAGVSQSPSNKVTEKGKDVELRCDPISGHTALYWYRQSLGQGLEFLIYFQGNSAPDKSGLPSDRFSAERTGGSVSTLTIQRTQQEDSAVYLCASSLGWEETQYFGPGTRLLVL.

J is TRBJ2-2 and V is TRBV2; 7 bases line up with TRBD1. V shed 6 bases, J shed 0 bases, and the junction held 7 bases outside the gene matches. Germline V gene sequence: CDR1 SNHLY, CDR2 FYNNEI. The CDR3 is made up of 16 amino acids. The CDR3: CASRIFGTANTGELFF. The CDR3 DNA reads TGTGCCAGCAGGATTTTCGGGACAGCGAACACCGGGGAGCTGTTTTTT.

The chain uses TRBV18 and TRBJ1-2, with a tentative D call TRBD1 (5 bases). The CDR3 length is 12 residues. CDR1 and CDR2 from the germline V gene are KGHSH and LQKENI. V gave up 1 base and J gave up 11 bases, with 11 bases separating them. The CDR3 region has the DNA TGTGCCAGCTCACCACGGGGGGACGAATACACCTTC. Translation gives CASSPRGDEYTF.

The V call is TRBV7-9, the J call TRBJ2-5; 7 nucleotides agree with TRBD2. This CDR3 has 16 amino acids. With V trimmed by 6 bases and J by 1 base, 11 bases remained unmatched. The germline CDR1 and CDR2 sequences are SEHNR and FQNEAQ (reference sequence). DNA of the CDR3: TGTGCCAGCAGAGAAGGGAGGGGCAATTTCCAAGAGACCCAGTACTTC. This codes for CASREGRGNFQETQYF.

The V gene is TRBV6-2 or TRBV6-3, the J gene TRBJ2-7; 10 bases line up with TRBD2. Germline loops: CDR1 MNHEY, CDR2 SVGEGT. J gave up 2 bases and V 0 bases, and 7 bases lay outside the gene matches. The CDR3 runs to 17 residues. CDR3 DNA sequence: TGTGCCAGCAGTTACTCGAAAGGGACTAGCGCAGCCTACGAGCAGTACTTC. The encoded protein is CASSYSKGTSAAYEQYF.

This clone was detected once. The chain employs TRBV7-9 and TRBJ2-1; TRBD2 agrees at 8 bases. V shed 7 bases and J 5 bases; nucleotides not matched to a gene: 10. CDR3 length: 15 residues. The germline V gene has CDR1 SEHNR and CDR2 FQNEAQ (reference sequence). CDR3 in amino acids: CASTIAGGPNNEQFF. The CDR3 coding sequence is TGTGCCAGCACCATTGCGGGGGGACCCAACAATGAGCAGTTCTTC.

V and J are TRBV5-4 and TRBJ2-3; the D is unclear. The CDR3 runs 15 residues. Germline V gene sequence: CDR1 SGHNT, CDR2 YYREEE (reference sequence). With 0 bases removed from V and 3 bases from J, the gap between germline ends came to 11 bases. The CDR3 DNA is TGTGCCAGCAGCTTGGACCCACTCCCGACAGATACGCAGTATTTT. Translation: CASSLDPLPTDTQYF.

The J gene is TRBJ2-3, the V gene TRBV6-6; no firm D call. Deletions cut 2 bases from V and 1 base from J, with 10 bases between. Germline values: CDR1 MNHNY, CDR2 SVGAGI (reference sequence). This CDR3 spans 15 amino acids. The CDR3 loop is CASSYTGGGTDTQYF. Written as DNA, the CDR3 is TGTGCCAGCAGTTACACCGGCGGCGGCACAGATACGCAGTATTTT.

CDR3 loop: CASSSPSRDEQYF. The CDR3 DNA is TGTGCCAGTAGTAGCCCGTCCAGGGACGAGCAGTACTTC. The V and J genes are TRBV19 and TRBJ2-7, with a weak D call TRBD1 (5 bases). The CDR3 runs to 13 residues. Per germline, CDR1 LNHDA and CDR2 SQIVND (reference sequence). Trimming stripped 4 bases from V and 5 bases from J, with 12 bases between.

The gene calls are TRBV10-3 and TRBJ2-3; the D gene is possibly TRBD2 (5 bases). This CDR3 comprises 12 residues. Per the germline V gene, CDR1 is ENHRY and CDR2 is SYGVKD. Deletions cut 5 bases from V and 6 bases from J, with 9 bases between. CDR3 DNA: TGTGCCATCAGTCTAGCATCCGATACGCAGTATTTT. It codes for CAISLASDTQYF.

The CDR3 DNA reads as TGTGCCAGCAGCCCGGGACTAGCTAGTTACGAGCAGTACTTC. Its translation: CASSPGLASYEQYF. The chain uses TRBV3-1 (or the pseudogene TRBV3-2) and TRBJ2-7, with TRBD2 identical over 9 bases. Germline assignment: CDR1 LGHDT and CDR2 YNNKEL (reference sequence). V lost 4 bases and J lost 4; bases outside the gene matches: 5. CDR3 size: 14 residues.

This clone is deemed medium-sized. This sequence joins TRBV7-2 and TRBJ1-2; tentatively, D is TRBD1 (5 bases). V was cut by 11 bases and J by 2 bases, with 21 bases left in between. The CDR3 is 15 residues long. The germline V gene has CDR1 SGHTA and CDR2 FQGNSA. CDR3 nucleotide sequence: TGTGCCTCGAGCTCCGGGGGGGGAATCAACTATGGCTACACCTTC. Translated, it gives CASSSGGGINYGYTF. Together with reference TRBV7-2 and TRBJ1-2, the CDR3 gives the full variable domain: GAGVSQSPSNKVTEKGKDVELRCDPISGHTALYWYRQSLGQGLEFLIYFQGNSAPDKSGLPSDRFSAERTGGSVSTLTIQRTQQEDSAVYLCASSSGGGINYGYTFGSGTRLTVV.

The chain employs TRBV14 and TRBJ2-7; D possibly corresponds to TRBD1 (5 bases). CDR1 is SGHDN, CDR2 FVKESK, per germline. This CDR3 comprises 14 residues. Deletions cut 4 bases from V and 4 bases from J, with 14 bases between. The DNA of the CDR3 is TGTGCCAGCAGCCGTATAGGGGCCAAATACGAGCAGTACTTC. It yields the protein CASSRIGAKYEQYF. Looking up the rest from reference TRBV14 and TRBJ2-7 gives the full variable domain: EAGVTQFPSHSVIEKGQTVTLRCDPISGHDNLYWYRRVMGKEIKFLLHFVKESKQDESGMPNNRFLAERTGGTYSTLKVQPAELEDSGVYFCASSRIGAKYEQYFGPGTRLTVT.

The gene calls are TRBV9 and TRBJ1-2, with 8 bases identical to TRBD1. Trimming cost V 3 bases and J 2 bases; bases outside gene matches: 3. The CDR3 spans 14 residues. The germline V gene has CDR1 SGDLS and CDR2 YYNGEE. As DNA, the CDR3 is TGTGCCAGCAGCGGCCGGACAGGGAACTATGGCTACACCTTC. Its protein is CASSGRTGNYGYTF.

This chain links TRBV6-2 or TRBV6-3 with TRBJ2-7; 8 bases map to TRBD2. V lost 0 bases to trimming and J lost 6 bases; unmatched junction nucleotides: 10. The CDR3 extends over 16 amino acids. From germline, CDR1 is MNHEY and CDR2 SVGEGT. The CDR3 DNA sequence: TGTGCCAGCAGTTACTCTGGTCAAGGACTAGCATCCGAGCAGTACTTC. Its translation is CASSYSGQGLASEQYF.

The rearrangement links TRBV5-1 to TRBJ2-1, with 9 bases matching TRBD2. Germline lookup yields CDR1 SGHRS and CDR2 YFSETQ. This CDR3 is 15 amino acids long. The V segment lost 0 bases and the J segment 2 bases; nucleotides outside the gene matches: 0. CDR3: CASSLGGGAYNEQFF. Written as DNA, the CDR3 is TGCGCCAGCAGCTTGGGCGGGGGGGCCTACAATGAGCAGTTCTTC.

V and J are TRBV6-5 and TRBJ2-5; the match to TRBD1 covers 12 bases. The CDR3 contains 15 residues. The V gene's germline CDR1 is MNHEY and CDR2 SVGAGI. Trimming cost V 8 bases and J 9 bases; bases outside gene matches: 13. The CDR3 region is CASPAGDRGLGAQYF. CDR3 nucleotides: TGTGCCAGCCCAGCTGGGGACAGGGGGCTCGGGGCCCAGTACTTC.

The rearrangement joins TRBV19 to TRBJ1-5; possibly TRBD1 for D (5 bases). The V gene lost 1 base and the J gene lost 6 bases, with 13 bases spanning the gap. CDR3 size: 15 residues. Germline V lookup: CDR1 LNHDA, CDR2 SQIVND (reference sequence). The CDR3 nucleotides read TGTGCCAGTAGTATAGGAAGGGGCGGTAGTCAGCCCCAGCATTTT. Its protein product is CASSIGRGGSQPQHF.

The rearrangement links TRBV11-2 to TRBJ1-2; D gene uncertain. The CDR3 spans 13 residues. The germline V gene has CDR1 SGHAT and CDR2 FQNNGV. V gave up 6 bases and J gave up 8 bases, with 16 bases separating them. The CDR3 here is CASSPNLNLGYTF. CDR3 nucleotides: TGTGCCAGCAGTCCTAACCTAAACCTGGGCTACACCTTC.

This clone was picked up a small number of times. V gene TRBV9 combines with J gene TRBJ2-2, with TRBD1 matching 8 bases. In germline, CDR1 is SGDLS, CDR2 YYNGEE. This CDR3 contains 16 residues. V was clipped by 4 bases and J by 6 bases; unmatched bases: 11. The CDR3 bases are TGTGCCAGCAGCTCTACCCCGGACAGGGACCCCGGGGAGCTGTTTTTT. This codes for CASSSTPDRDPGELFF.